These 30 T cell receptor beta chains were sequenced from one sample in a study of T-cell memory formation after mild COVID-19. One entry per CDR3 protein results from TCRdb running MiXCR on the 5' RACE reads. This repertoire shows 550,000 to 700,000 distinct CDR3 sequences, roughly 17% found once; its top ten account for 8.1%. Sequenced input: PBMCs or a T cell subset sorted from them (not recorded which). These receptors came from an adult woman who had mild COVID-19 (a few samples of this study predate the infection). Cell type and time point are not known.

This clonotype was counted a few times. The V gene is TRBV7-3, the J gene TRBJ2-3; 8 bases are a match to TRBD2. The CDR3 extends over 16 amino acids. The germline V gene has CDR1 SGHTA and CDR2 FQGTGA. The junction had 7 bases not matched to a gene; V was cut back by 4 bases and J by 1 base. Written as DNA, the CDR3 is TGTGCCAGCAGCTCCCGGGGGGGTAGGGGCACAGATACGCAGTATTTT. This translates into CASSSRGGRGTDTQYF.

In this sample, this clonotype turned up a few times. The chain recombines TRBV4-1 with TRBJ1-1, with D unclear. Trimming took 2 bases from V and 0 from J, leaving 16 bases between them. Germline V lookup: CDR1 MGHRA, CDR2 YSYEKL. This CDR3 comprises 17 residues. The CDR3 is CASSQIVTKRMNTEAFF. CDR3 in DNA: TGCGCCAGCAGCCAAATCGTCACAAAAAGAATGAACACTGAAGCTTTCTTT.

The sample holds a few counts of this clonotype. J is TRBJ1-5 and V is TRBV30; unclear D gene. Trimming cost V 0 bases and J 6 bases, with 12 bases left between them. The CDR3 length is 14 residues. Germline V gene lookup returns CDR1 GTSNPN and CDR2 SVGIG (reference sequence). CDR3 nucleotide sequence: TGTGCCTGGAGTGTACTGGCAGTGTCTCAGCCCCAGCATTTT. Translated, it gives CAWSVLAVSQPQHF.

This clonotype was seen repeatedly, ten times or more. The chain couples TRBV5-1 to TRBJ1-4, with no clear D. Per the germline V gene, CDR1 is SGHRS and CDR2 is YFSETQ. V lost 0 bases, J lost 8 bases, and 8 bases lay in between. This CDR3 contains 13 residues. The CDR3 sequence is CASSLESMEKLFF. DNA of the CDR3: TGCGCCAGCAGCTTGGAGTCGATGGAAAAACTGTTTTTT.

This clonotype was counted only a few times. This chain uses TRBV9 with TRBJ2-7; D is undetermined. Per the germline V gene, CDR1 is SGDLS and CDR2 is YYNGEE. Trimming left V 8 bases short and J 5 bases short, with 8 bases between. There are 10 residues in the CDR3. The CDR3 nucleotides read TGTGCCAGAAAAGGAGACGAGCAGTACTTC. This gives the protein CARKGDEQYF. The full variable domain, completed using reference TRBV9 and TRBJ2-7, is DSGVTQTPKHLITATGQRVTLRCSPRSGDLSVYWYQQSLDQGLQFLIQYYNGEERAKGNILERFSAQQFPDLHSELNLSSLELGDSALYFCARKGDEQYFGPGTRLTVT.

The chain is built from TRBV2 and TRBJ1-1; no firm D call. Per germline, CDR1 SNHLY and CDR2 FYNNEI. The CDR3 totals 13 residues. V lost 2 bases to trimming and J lost 3 bases, with 7 bases between them. CDR3 bases: TGTGCCAGCAGTGAAATTCGGGACACTGAAGCTTTCTTT. It yields the protein CASSEIRDTEAFF.

V usage is TRBV18 and J usage is TRBJ1-2; D not resolved. Germline V lookup: CDR1 KGHSH, CDR2 LQKENI. The CDR3 consists of 15 residues. The V and J ends lost 2 bases and 0 bases respectively, with 10 bases between them. The CDR3 protein is CASSPITAANYGYTF. CDR3 DNA sequence: TGTGCCAGCTCACCAATCACGGCAGCTAACTATGGCTACACCTTC. Drawing the rest from reference TRBV18 and TRBJ1-2, the complete variable domain is NAGVMQNPRHLVRRRGQEARLRCSPMKGHSHVYWYRQLPEEGLKFMVYLQKENIIDESGMPKERFSAEFPKEGPSILRIQQVVRGDSAAYFCASSPITAANYGYTFGSGTRLTVV.

This clonotype showed up just once. The rearrangement joins TRBV9 to TRBJ2-7; unclear D gene. The length of the CDR3 is 14 residues. Germline loops: CDR1 SGDLS, CDR2 YYNGEE. V lost 4 bases to trimming and J lost 5 bases, with 16 bases between them. Here the CDR3 DNA reads TGTGCCAGCAGCCAGTCCTCAGGAGCCAACGAGCAGTACTTC. The encoded protein is CASSQSSGANEQYF.

V is TRBV7-3 and J is TRBJ1-2, with D tentatively TRBD1 (5 bases). V was clipped by 5 bases and J by 2 bases, with 15 bases between them. Germline CDR1 is SGHTA and CDR2 is FQGTGA. The length of the CDR3 is 15 residues. CDR3 coding DNA: TGTGCCAGCAGCCTGGCCAGTGGGGGGAACTATGGCTACACCTTC. This translates into CASSLASGGNYGYTF.

This clonotype was counted a few times. The chain links TRBV30 to TRBJ2-7, with D tentatively TRBD2 (5 bases). Deletions cut 0 bases from V and 6 bases from J, with 15 bases between. CDR3 length: 14 amino acids. CDR1 is GTSNPN and CDR2 is SVGIG in the germline V gene (reference sequence). CDR3 in DNA: TGTGCCTGGAGTGTAGTTCTAGCTGGTAGCGAGCAGTACTTC. It specifies CAWSVVLAGSEQYF.

The chain recombines TRBV12-3 or TRBV12-4 with TRBJ1-2, with 7 bases identical to TRBD1. The junction had 12 bases not matched to a gene; V was cut back by 5 bases and J by 0 bases. There are 17 residues in the CDR3. This CDR3 reads CASSGDRAPGSNYGYTF. The DNA for the CDR3 is TGTGCCAGCAGTGGCGACAGGGCGCCTGGATCTAACTATGGCTACACCTTC.

This clonotype was observed a handful of times. The chain couples TRBV11-3 to TRBJ2-7; D could derive from TRBD1 or TRBD2 (5 bases each). Germline V gene sequence: CDR1 SGHNT, CDR2 YENEEA. The V end was cut by 5 bases, the J end by 2 bases, with 19 bases between. CDR3 length: 16 residues. The chain's CDR3 is CASSHRGGGMPYEQYF. The CDR3, as DNA: TGTGCCAGCAGCCACCGGGGTGGGGGAATGCCCTACGAGCAGTACTTC.

This clonotype was seen only a few times. The V gene is TRBV3-1, the J gene TRBJ1-5, with D possibly TRBD1 on 5 matching bases. CDR1 and CDR2 (germline): LGHDT, YNNKEL (reference sequence). This CDR3 region has 15 residues. V was trimmed by 0 bases and J by 4 bases, leaving 10 bases between them. CDR3 sequence reads: CASSQDRKGNQPQHF. CDR3 bases: TGTGCCAGCAGCCAAGATCGGAAGGGGAATCAGCCCCAGCATTTT.

This clonotype has a handful of counts. The V call is TRBV19, the J call TRBJ1-1; no firm D call. In germline, CDR1 is LNHDA, CDR2 SQIVND (reference sequence). Trimming left V 6 bases short and J 2 bases short, with 10 bases between. The CDR3 extends over 13 amino acids. The CDR3 region is CASSAKINTEAFF. Here the CDR3 DNA reads TGTGCCAGTAGCGCCAAAATAAACACTGAAGCTTTCTTT.

This clonotype occurred a few times. The chain carries TRBV10-3 and TRBJ2-7, with TRBD2 identical over 15 bases. The CDR3 contains 15 residues. V was pared by 4 bases and J by 2 bases, with 0 bases of the junction left unmatched. Per germline, CDR1 ENHRY and CDR2 SYGVKD. CDR3 sequence reads: CAISGTSGRAYEQYF. The DNA of the CDR3 is TGTGCCATCAGTGGGACTAGCGGGAGGGCCTACGAGCAGTACTTC.

This clonotype occurred a few times. This chain links TRBV12-3 or TRBV12-4 with TRBJ1-1; D possibly corresponds to TRBD1 (5 bases). CDR3 size: 14 residues. Trimming cost V 7 bases and J 5 bases, with 17 bases left between them. CDR3 bases: TGTGCCAGCACCCCAGGAGGGGCTGGGACTGAAGCTTTCTTT. Its protein is CASTPGGAGTEAFF.

This clonotype was seen more than once but under ten times. The gene calls are TRBV27 and TRBJ2-7; D not certain. The CDR3 is made up of 13 amino acids. Germline values: CDR1 MNHEY, CDR2 SMNVEV (reference sequence). The V and J ends lost 4 bases and 4 bases respectively, with 11 bases between them. The CDR3 region is CASSWSIHYEQYF. In DNA form, the CDR3 reads TGTGCCAGCAGTTGGAGTATCCATTACGAGCAGTACTTC.

The chain uses TRBV5-1 and TRBJ1-1; possibly TRBD1 for D (6 bases). V was clipped by 7 bases and J by 1 base, with 14 bases between them. The germline gives CDR1 SGHRS, CDR2 YFSETQ. The CDR3 is 14 residues long. CDR3 DNA: TGCGCCAGCGGTAAACAGGGATCGAACACTGAAGCTTTCTTT. Its translation: CASGKQGSNTEAFF.

The chain uses TRBV29-1 and TRBJ2-7; 7 bases are a match to TRBD2. Unmatched junction bases numbered 14, after V lost 5 bases and J lost 4 bases. Germline CDR1 reads SQVTM; CDR2 reads ANQGSEA. This CDR3 is built from 15 residues. The CDR3 protein is CSVSTGTTGPYEQYF. The CDR3, as DNA: TGCAGCGTTTCAACCGGGACTACCGGCCCATACGAGCAGTACTTC.

This clonotype was seen only a few times. The chain recombines TRBV9 with TRBJ1-1; D unclear. The CDR3 sequence is 13 residues long. CDR1 and CDR2 from the germline V gene are SGDLS and YYNGEE. V was pared by 4 bases and J by 8 bases, with 15 bases between. The CDR3 nucleotides read TGTGCCAGCAGCCCAAGGCCGTGGTCAGAAGCTTTCTTT. The encoded protein is CASSPRPWSEAFF.

J is TRBJ1-2 and V is TRBV29-1; 12 bases are a match to TRBD1. Trimming took 3 bases from V and 4 from J; bases not matched to a gene: 3. This CDR3 spans 14 amino acids. The germline gives CDR1 SQVTM, CDR2 ANQGSEA. CDR3 loop: CSVDGTGGVYGYTF. CDR3 sequence (DNA): TGCAGCGTTGACGGGACAGGGGGCGTCTATGGCTACACCTTC. The full variable domain, in which reference TRBV29-1 and TRBJ1-2 provide the parts outside the CDR3, is SAVISQKPSRDICQRGTSLTIQCQVDSQVTMMFWYRQQPGQSLTLIATANQGSEATYESGFVIDKFPISRPNLTFSTLTVSNMSPEDSSIYLCSVDGTGGVYGYTFGSGTRLTVV.

This clonotype was found a few times. The J gene is TRBJ2-5, the V gene TRBV20-1, with a tentative D call TRBD1 (5 bases). Germline assignment: CDR1 DFQATT and CDR2 SNEGSKA (reference sequence). The CDR3 contains 14 residues. V lost 6 bases and J 0 bases, leaving 14 bases between the germline ends. This CDR3 is CSAQGPEYQETQYF. CDR3 DNA: TGCAGTGCCCAGGGCCCCGAGTACCAAGAGACCCAGTACTTC.

Only a few counts were recorded for this clonotype. The chain combines TRBV6-2 or TRBV6-3 with TRBJ2-7; the match to TRBD2 covers 11 bases. Trimming removed 2 bases from V and 5 bases from J; junction bases left unmatched: 11. The CDR3 is 17 amino acids. Looked up from germline, CDR1 is MNHEY and CDR2 is SVGEGT. The CDR3 spells CASSYGGLAERSHEQYF. For the CDR3, the DNA is TGTGCCAGCAGTTACGGGGGACTAGCGGAGAGAAGTCACGAGCAGTACTTC.

This clonotype was observed a handful of times. The V call is TRBV21-1, the J call TRBJ1-1. TRBV21-1 corresponds to a pseudogene. The CDR3 sequence is 13 residues long. The CDR3, as DNA: TGTGCCAGCAGCAACCCCAAAGGGGCTAGAGCTTTCTTT. Translating gives CASSNPKGARAFF.

This chain links TRBV18 with TRBJ1-2, with D perhaps TRBD1 (5 bases). From germline, CDR1 is KGHSH and CDR2 LQKENI. The CDR3 covers 12 residues. V lost 5 bases, J lost 8 bases, and 12 bases lay in between. CDR3 sequence: CASSTRQSGYTF. The CDR3, as DNA: TGTGCCAGCTCAACTCGACAGTCCGGCTACACCTTC.

This clonotype was seen only a few times. Mismatch with germline at one junction end may stem from a read error. This chain connects TRBV7-9 to TRBJ2-7, with D perhaps TRBD1 (6 bases). CDR1 and CDR2 (germline): SEHNR, FQNEAQ (reference sequence). The CDR3 sequence is 13 residues long. The CDR3 spells CASSLESRQAPDF. CDR3 bases: TGTGCCAGCAGCTTAGAATCCCGACAGGCGCCGGACTTC.

In this sample, this clonotype turned up a few times. The V and J genes are TRBV7-9 and TRBJ2-1; 8 positions match TRBD2. In germline, CDR1 is SEHNR, CDR2 FQNEAQ (reference sequence). J lost 3 bases, V lost 8 bases, and 12 bases had no gene match. This CDR3 is built from 16 residues. The CDR3 coding sequence is TGTGCCAGCTCCGAATTAAGCGGGAGTTACTACAATGAGCAGTTCTTC. Translated: CASSELSGSYYNEQFF.

This clonotype was picked up a small number of times. The chain uses TRBV12-3 or TRBV12-4 and TRBJ2-7; tentative D call: TRBD2 (6 bases). V lost 8 bases to trimming and J lost 6 bases, with 11 bases between them. CDR3 length: 11 amino acids. CDR3 sequence (DNA): TGTGCCAGCCGCCGGCGGGGCGAGCAGTACTTC. Translated: CASRRRGEQYF.

This clonotype was recorded many times. The V and J genes are TRBV6-5 and TRBJ1-1; TRBD1 might be the D (5 bases). From germline, CDR1 is MNHEY and CDR2 SVGAGI. The CDR3 loop spans 14 amino acids. V dropped 0 bases and J dropped 7 bases, with 12 bases sitting between them. The CDR3 DNA reads as TGTGCCAGCAGTTACTCGGGACCCCGAGATGAAGCTTTCTTT. Amino acids: CASSYSGPRDEAFF.

The V gene is TRBV5-5, the J gene TRBJ1-3; D unclear. V was cut by 0 bases and J by 0 bases, with 7 bases left in between. The CDR3 consists of 15 residues. Germline lookup yields CDR1 SGHKS and CDR2 YYEKEE (reference sequence). As DNA, the CDR3 is TGTGCCAGCAGCTTGGTACACCCCTCTGGAAACACCATATATTTT. Translating it yields CASSLVHPSGNTIYF. The whole variable domain, filled in from reference TRBV5-5 and TRBJ1-3, reads DAGVTQSPTHLIKTRGQQVTLRCSPISGHKSVSWYQQVLGQGPQFIFQYYEKEERGRGNFPDRFSARQFPNYSSELNVNALLLGDSALYLCASSLVHPSGNTIYFGEGSWLTVV.